This T cell receptor beta chain originates from a study of blood T cell repertoires in COVID-19 (dated by TCRdb to about 2020). Context from the whole study: The collaborator samples originated in the United States, Italy and Spain and spanned the acute and convalescent phases of COVID-19. The prospective study material was composed of cDNA or gDNA derived from T cells, B-cell-depleted T cells, or PBMCs. Deeply sampled blood TCRbeta repertoires from subjects exposed to, actively infected with, or recovered from COVID-19 were included in the dataset. The repertoires were released in a freely available public database intended as a resource for research on the immune response to SARS-CoV-2. The samples were drawn from two sources: the first 160 participants of the ongoing ImmuneRACE study, and about 1,300 subjects contributed by 6 global collaborators. Nearly every sample came with metadata listing a de-identified subject ID, COVID-19 status, age in years and sex. Where HLA class I and class II types were available, the types were taken from metadata supplied by the sample provider, not from assay-based typing. Overall results and qualifications from the work: Clinical and demographic metadata were provided uncurated, with the amount varying by source and participant.

At one collaborating source in Seattle, patients were enrolled during active infection and were followed longitudinally through the course of disease. The collaborating institutions used their own protocols to collect whole blood in K2EDTA tubes. Collaborator samples were shipped for TCRbeta analysis as frozen whole blood, isolated PBMCs, or DNA extracted from either sample type. The CDR3 goes from the cysteine to the phenylalanine over 22 residues. Left in the record is the CDR3 DNA by itself, 66 bases read in frame from the first base. Trimming takes 8 bases from V and 5 bases from J, and the germline ends sit 41 bases apart. Reading the germline V gene (reference sequence) gives CDR1 WNHNN and CDR2 SYGVQD. Note on this clone: Its target antigen remains unknown. Base quality data are lacking; no much larger clone is found one base away.

TCRbeta CDR3 regions were amplified from genomic DNA by means of the immunoSEQ Assay, a bias-controlled multiplex PCR. On the authors' methods: The number of nucleated cells in each sample was estimated by amplification of reference gene primers within the assay. To quantify the absolute abundance of each unique TCRbeta CDR3 rearrangement, sequence reads were collapsed and filtered. For each sample, productive Simpson clonality was calculated by taking the square root of Simpson's diversity index across productive rearrangements. As stored in TCRdb, this immuneACCESS dataset retains in-frame rearrangements with V and J assigned. A fraction of the clones does not appear; measured against another copy, unresolved V genes explain less than half of the discrepancy, and the remainder lacks a known reason. V and J calls and clone size are those listed in that table; D and trimming were worked out from the DNA. The sample table holds some 80,000 clones, of which approximately 85% were seen once. The top ten hold approximately 10% of the sample.

This sequence originates from a man aged 55 to 69 with COVID-19, enrolled during active disease. The sequence is built from TRBV10-1 and TRBJ2-3; perhaps TRBD1 is the D gene, with 5 bases matching. Sequencing used peripheral blood. The sequenced DNA: TGCGCCAGCCGACATCCAGAGGCAGGGCCTCCTCCCCGCTATGTGGAACAAGATACGCAGTATTTT. The translation is CASRHPEAGPPPRYVEQDTQYF.